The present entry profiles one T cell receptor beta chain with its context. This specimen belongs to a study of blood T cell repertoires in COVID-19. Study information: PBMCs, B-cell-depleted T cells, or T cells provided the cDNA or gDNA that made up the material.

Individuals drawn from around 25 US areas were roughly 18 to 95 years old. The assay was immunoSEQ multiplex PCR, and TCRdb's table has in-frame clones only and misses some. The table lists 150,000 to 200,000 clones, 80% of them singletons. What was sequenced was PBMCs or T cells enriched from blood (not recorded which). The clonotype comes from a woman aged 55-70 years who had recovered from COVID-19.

CDR3 in DNA: TGTGCCATCAGTCCCTCTGGAGGCGATTACCAAGAGACCCAGTACTTC. This gives the protein CAISPSGGDYQETQYF. V and J are TRBV10-3 and TRBJ2-5; TRBD2 might be the D (5 bases). The CDR3 totals 16 residues. Germline loops: CDR1 ENHRY, CDR2 SYGVKD. Trimming took off 5 bases at V and 0 bases at J, with 16 bases between the two ends.